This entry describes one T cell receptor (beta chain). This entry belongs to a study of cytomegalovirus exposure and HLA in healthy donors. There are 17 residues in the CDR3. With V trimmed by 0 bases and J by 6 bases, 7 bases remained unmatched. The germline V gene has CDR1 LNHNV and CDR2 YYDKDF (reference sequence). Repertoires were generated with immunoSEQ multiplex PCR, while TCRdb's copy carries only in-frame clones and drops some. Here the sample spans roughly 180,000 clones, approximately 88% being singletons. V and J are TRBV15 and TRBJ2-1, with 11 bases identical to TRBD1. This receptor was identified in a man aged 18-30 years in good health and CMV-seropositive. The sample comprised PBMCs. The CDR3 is CATSRDRFGTGGNEQFF. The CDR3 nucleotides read TGTGCCACCAGCAGAGATAGGTTCGGGACAGGGGGCAATGAGCAGTTCTTC.